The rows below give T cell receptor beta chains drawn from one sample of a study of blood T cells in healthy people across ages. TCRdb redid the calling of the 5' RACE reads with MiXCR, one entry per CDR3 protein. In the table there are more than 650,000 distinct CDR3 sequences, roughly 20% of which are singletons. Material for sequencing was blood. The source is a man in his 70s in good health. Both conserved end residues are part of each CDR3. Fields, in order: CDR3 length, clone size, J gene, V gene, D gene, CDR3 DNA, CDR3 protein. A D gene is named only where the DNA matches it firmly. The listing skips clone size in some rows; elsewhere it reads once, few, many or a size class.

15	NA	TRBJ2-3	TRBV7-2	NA	TGTGCCAGCAGCCCCCAAGGTCGTATCGCAGGGACGCAGTATTTT	CASSPQGRIAGTQYF
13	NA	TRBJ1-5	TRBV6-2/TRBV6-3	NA	TGTGCCAGCAGAAAAACGAGCAATCAGCCCCAGCATTTT	CASRKTSNQPQHF
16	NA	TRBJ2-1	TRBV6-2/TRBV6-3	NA	TGTGCCAGCATCTACAGACAGGCGAGCTCCTACAATGAGCAGTTCTTC	CASIYRQASSYNEQFF
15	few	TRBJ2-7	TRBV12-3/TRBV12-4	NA	TGTGCCAGCAGTTTAGGGCAACATCCCACCTACGAGCAGTACTTC	CASSLGQHPTYEQYF
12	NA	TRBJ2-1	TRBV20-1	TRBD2	TGCAGCTATAGCGGGAGGGGCAATGAGCAGTTCTTC	CSYSGRGNEQFF
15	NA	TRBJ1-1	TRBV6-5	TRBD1	TGTGCCAGCAGTAACCCAGGGGGCATGAACACTGAAGCTTGCTTT	CASSNPGGMNTEACF
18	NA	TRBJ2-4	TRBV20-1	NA	TGCAGTGCTAGAAAATGGCAGGGATCGATGTCGGGCAAAAACATTCAGTACTTC	CSARKWQGSMSGKNIQYF
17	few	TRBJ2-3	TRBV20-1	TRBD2	TGCAGTGCTACCAAGGGACTAGCGGGGCTTTACACAGATACGCAGTATTTT	CSATKGLAGLYTDTQYF
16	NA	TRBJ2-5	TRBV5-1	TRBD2	TGCGCCAGCAGCTTGCCTGAGACTAGCGGGCGGCAGACCCAGTACTTC	CASSLPETSGRQTQYF
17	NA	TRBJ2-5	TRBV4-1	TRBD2	TGCGCCAGCAGCCAAGGATTACTAGCGGGTTACCAAGAGACCCAGTACTTC	CASSQGLLAGYQETQYF
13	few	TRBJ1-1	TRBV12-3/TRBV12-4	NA	TGTGCCAGCAGGCAAATCCGGATTACTGAAGCTTTCTTT	CASRQIRITEAFF
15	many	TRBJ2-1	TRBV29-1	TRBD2	TGCAGCCAAAGGACTAGCGGGGGGTCCTACAATGAGCAGTTCTTC	CSQRTSGGSYNEQFF
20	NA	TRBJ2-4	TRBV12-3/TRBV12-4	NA	TGTGCCAGCAGTTTTGAGAGGCACAGGGCAGGGGCAAATGCCAAAAACATTCAGTACTTC	CASSFERHRAGANAKNIQYF
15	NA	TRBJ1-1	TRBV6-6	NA	TGTGCCAGCAGTTACTATCCAGGAGGGGACACTGAAGCTTTCTTT	CASSYYPGGDTEAFF
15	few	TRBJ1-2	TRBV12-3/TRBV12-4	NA	TGTGCCAGCAGTTTAGTATCTGGGCGAAACTATGGCTACACCTTC	CASSLVSGRNYGYTF
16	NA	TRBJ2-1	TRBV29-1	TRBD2	TGCAGCGTTGAGTCCTGGGGTAGCGGGAGATACAATGAGCAGTTCTTC	CSVESWGSGRYNEQFF
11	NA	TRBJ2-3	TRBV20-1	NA	TGCAGTGCTAGAGCCCAAGCGCAGGAGTATTTT	CSARAQAQEYF
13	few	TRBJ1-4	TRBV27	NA	TGTGCCAGCCGACCCCGAGGCCATGAAAAACTGTTTTTT	CASRPRGHEKLFF
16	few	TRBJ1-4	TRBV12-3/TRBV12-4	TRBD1	TGTGCCAGCAGTTTGACAGGGGTTGCAACTAATGAAAAACGGTTTTTT	CASSLTGVATNEKRFF
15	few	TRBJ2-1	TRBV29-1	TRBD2	TGCAGCGTTGAAGGCCTAGCGGGAGCTTACAATGAGCAGTTCTTC	CSVEGLAGAYNEQFF
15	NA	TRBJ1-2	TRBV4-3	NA	TGCGCCAGCAGCCAAGAAAGGCAGGAGGCCTATGGCTACACCTTC	CASSQERQEAYGYTF
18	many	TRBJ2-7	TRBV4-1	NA	TGCGCCAGCAGCCAAGAGCCTACTTTCTTGAGGGGTATACACGAGCAGTACTTC	CASSQEPTFLRGIHEQYF
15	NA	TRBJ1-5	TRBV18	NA	TGTGCCAGCTCCCCACGACGGGTAGATCAACATCCCCAGCATTTT	CASSPRRVDQHPQHF
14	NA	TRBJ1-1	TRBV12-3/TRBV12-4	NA	TGTGCCAGCAGCCACGCCGGGGCGAACACTGAAGCTTTCTTT	CASSHAGANTEAFF
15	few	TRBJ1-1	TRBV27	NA	TGTGCCAGCAGTTTTAGTTCCAGGGCGAACACTGAAGCTTTCTTT	CASSFSSRANTEAFF
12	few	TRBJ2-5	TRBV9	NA	TGTGCCAGCAGCGTAGAAGAAGAGACCCAGTACTTC	CASSVEEETQYF
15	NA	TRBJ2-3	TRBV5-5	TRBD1	TGTGCCAGCAGCCCAGGGGGCGAGGGCACAGATACGCAGTATTTT	CASSPGGEGTDTQYF
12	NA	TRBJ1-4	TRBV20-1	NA	TGCAGTGCTAGAACGGGGAATGAAAAACTGTTTTTT	CSARTGNEKLFF
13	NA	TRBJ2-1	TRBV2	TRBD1	TGTGCCAGCACCCTGGGACAGTATAATGAGCAGTTCTTC	CASTLGQYNEQFF
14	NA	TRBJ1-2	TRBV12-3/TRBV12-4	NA	TGTGCCAGCCTTGGACGAGAAGCTAACTATGGCTACACCTTC	CASLGREANYGYTF
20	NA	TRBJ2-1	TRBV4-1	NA	TGCGCCAGCAGCCAAGATTCGGGATCTATGCGACCGAGCTCCTACAATGAGCAGTTCTTC	CASSQDSGSMRPSSYNEQFF
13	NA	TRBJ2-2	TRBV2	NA	TGTGCCAGCATGCGGGAAAACACCGGGGAGCTGTTTTTT	CASMRENTGELFF
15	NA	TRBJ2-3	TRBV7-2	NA	TGTGCCAGCAGCTCAGGGTTCGCGGAGGGCGATACGCAGTATTTT	CASSSGFAEGDTQYF
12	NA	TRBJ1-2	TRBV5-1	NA	TGCGCCAGCAACGACAGGCTGGAAGGCTACACCTTC	CASNDRLEGYTF
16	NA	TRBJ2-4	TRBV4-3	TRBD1	TGCGCCAGCAGCCAAGATAAAGGACAGGGTATGGACATTCAGTACTTC	CASSQDKGQGMDIQYF